This TCR beta chain was captured in a study of breast tumors, draining lymph nodes, adjacent tissues. TCRdb recomputed calls from the multiplex PCR reads with MiXCR, one row per CDR3 protein. This table has under 250,000 distinct CDR3 sequences, roughly 30% appearing once. The germline V gene has CDR1 MDHEN and CDR2 SYDVKM. The CDR3 extends over 11 amino acids. V shed 10 bases and J 8 bases; nucleotides not matched to a gene: 6. Axillary draining lymph nodes of breast cancer patients supplied the node samples. In its sample, this clonotype was seen many times. This sequence originates from a female donor with breast cancer. Some clones in this sample may be carry-over from other donors' samples. The gene calls are TRBV28 and TRBJ1-2; 8 bases are shared with TRBD1. The sequencing sample was made of axillary lymph node tissue. The CDR3 reads CATRQGLGYTF. DNA of the CDR3: TGTGCCACCCGACAGGGGCTCGGCTACACCTTC.